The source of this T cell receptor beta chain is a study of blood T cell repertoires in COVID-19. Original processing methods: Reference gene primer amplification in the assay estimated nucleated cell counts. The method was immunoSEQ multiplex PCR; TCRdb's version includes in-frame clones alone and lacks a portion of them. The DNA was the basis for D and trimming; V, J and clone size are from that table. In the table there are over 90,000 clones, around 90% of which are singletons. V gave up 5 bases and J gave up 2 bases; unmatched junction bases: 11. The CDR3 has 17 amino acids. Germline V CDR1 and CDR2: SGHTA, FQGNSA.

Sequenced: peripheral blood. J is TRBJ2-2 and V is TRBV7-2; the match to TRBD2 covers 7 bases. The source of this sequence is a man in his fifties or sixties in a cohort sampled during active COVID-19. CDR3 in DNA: TGTGCCAGCAGCCGCAGCAGGGCTAGCGGCAACACCGGGGAGCTGTTTTTT. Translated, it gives CASSRSRASGNTGELFF.